This T cell receptor beta chain came from a study of T cells in Graves' hyperthyroidism and ophthalmopathy (dated by TCRdb to between 2018 and 2021). With regard to the full study: Peripheral blood samples were taken at the time of initial diagnosis, prior to any treatment. A discovery cohort of around 100 patients, about 40 with Graves' ophthalmopathy and more than 55 with stable Graves' hyperthyroidism, was used to find distinguishing TCR V-J signatures. Prospective prediction of ophthalmopathy was tested in an independent validation cohort consisting of 18 hyperthyroidism patients and approximately 16 patients who later progressed to ophthalmopathy. The roughly 100 discovery patients were divided at random into training and test sets in a 7:3 ratio. The study also compared thyroid tissue and blood T-cell repertoires from a handful of Graves' hyperthyroidism patients. After sampling, hyperthyroidism patients received methimazole starting at 30 mg daily, and ophthalmopathy patients received high-dose intravenous methylprednisolone. TCR Vbeta CDR3 sequencing of roughly 140 peripheral blood samples (43 ophthalmopathy, about 74 hyperthyroidism and roughly 17 progressor patients) is reported in the paper. Summary of the overall study and its limitations: Most expanded thyroid clonotypes (frequency above 0.001) were also detected in blood, a finding suggesting that blood repertoires may reflect thyroid immune responses. Sample size was not statistically predetermined, and investigators were not blinded to group allocation. A model built on a 13 V-J signature distinguished ophthalmopathy from stable hyperthyroidism, reaching around 87% sensitivity and 81.08% specificity in cross-validation and 80%/75% in testing. In validation, the model predicted progression to ophthalmopathy a median of about 6.5 months before onset, with over 55% sensitivity and more than 72% specificity.

This clonotype appeared many times. The antigen it recognizes is unknown. No base quality information exists; no much larger clone differs at one position. The TCR beta CDR3 regions were amplified from RNA transcripts. The TCR CDR3 was subjected to a first round of RT-PCR using the HTBI primer set and the Qiagen OneStep RT-PCR kit. Libraries were constructed in a second round of multiplex PCR, after which size selection and purification were carried out. Paired-end sequencing of the libraries was performed with 100 bp reads on an Illumina HiSeq2000. The original methods were these. SOAPnuke was used to process the raw data, with reads discarded if the reads contained adapters or uncalled bases, had a mean Phred below 15, or lacked an exact constant-primer or identifier match. High-quality paired reads were merged using COPE v1.2.5, and each unique nucleotide sequence was defined as a clonotype. Clonotypes were aligned to IMGT TRBV, TRBD and TRBJ reference segments using MiTCR v1.1. Only V-J combinations with frequency above 0.0001, covering about 99% of repertoires, were analysed. A TCS score was defined as the ratio between F50 (clonal expansion) and ExV (chaos), using BLOSUM62-based TCRdist between CDR3 peptides within each V-J. Welch's t-statistics and random forest reduced roughly 530 V-J features to 10 to 15, which were used in a naive Bayes classifier (R e1071). The public reads were run again by TCRdb, first through fastp at Q25 and then through MiXCR, and only productive beta chains were kept. Rows merge per CDR3 protein into single entries with the most common DNA and genes. TCRdb assigned the V and J calls; the authors' analysis was not used. The sample table lists some 360,000 distinct CDR3 sequences, about 15% of them with a count of one. Approximately 10% of the sample goes to the ten largest clones.

Graves' hyperthyroidism was defined as stable when no progression to ophthalmopathy occurred over 18 months of follow-up. Hyperthyroidism patients were newly diagnosed, had a disease duration of under 2 months, and were aged 18 to 65 years. Exclusion was applied to patients with uncontrolled infections, other autoimmune diseases, pregnancy or lactation. Diagnoses relied on clinical symptoms, serum thyroxine and TRAb, thyroid ultrasound and orbital computed tomography. PBMCs were separated from under 12 ml of fresh peripheral blood using Ficoll-Paque density gradient centrifugation. Total RNA was extracted with Trizol reagent, and quality was checked on an Agilent 2100 Bioanalyzer. From a lookup of the germline V gene (reference sequence), CDR1 and CDR2 are DFQATT and SNEGSKA. V drops 3 bases and J drops 4 bases, leaving 15 bases in between. The CDR3 numbers 14 residues from cysteine through phenylalanine. Only CDR3 DNA is held: 42 bases, read in frame from base 1.

This TCR derives from an older woman with Graves' hyperthyroidism. The specimen sequenced was blood. Recombination linked TRBV20-1 to TRBJ2-5, with the D gene too uncertain to name. The CDR3 protein sequence reads: CSASQIGRLETQYF. The DNA sequence follows: TGCAGTGCTAGCCAGATAGGGCGGTTAGAGACCCAGTACTTC.